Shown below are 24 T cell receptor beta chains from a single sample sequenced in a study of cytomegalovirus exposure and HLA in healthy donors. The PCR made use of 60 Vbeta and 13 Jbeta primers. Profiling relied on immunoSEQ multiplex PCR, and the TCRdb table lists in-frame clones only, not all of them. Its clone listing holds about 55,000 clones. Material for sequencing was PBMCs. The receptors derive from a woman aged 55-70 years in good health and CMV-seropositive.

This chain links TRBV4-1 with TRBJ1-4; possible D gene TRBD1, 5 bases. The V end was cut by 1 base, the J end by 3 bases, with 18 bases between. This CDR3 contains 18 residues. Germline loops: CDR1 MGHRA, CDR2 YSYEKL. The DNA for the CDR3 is TGCGCCAGCAGCCAAGGAGGCAAGGGGCTTCGCTCTAATGAAAAACTGTTTTTT. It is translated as CASSQGGKGLRSNEKLFF.

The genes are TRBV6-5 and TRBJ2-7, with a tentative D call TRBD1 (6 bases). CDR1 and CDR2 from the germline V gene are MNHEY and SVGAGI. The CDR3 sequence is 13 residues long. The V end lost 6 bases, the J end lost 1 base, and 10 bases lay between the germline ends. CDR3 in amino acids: CASRPQGSYEQYF. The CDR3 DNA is TGTGCCAGCAGACCACAGGGTTCCTACGAGCAGTACTTC.

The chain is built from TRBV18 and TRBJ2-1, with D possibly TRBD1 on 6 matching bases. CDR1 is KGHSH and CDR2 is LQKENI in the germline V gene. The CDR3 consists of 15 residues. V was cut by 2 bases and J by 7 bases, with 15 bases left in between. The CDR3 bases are TGTGCCAGCTCACCATCCCAGGGGTCAGGTAATGAGCAGTTCTTC. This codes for CASSPSQGSGNEQFF.

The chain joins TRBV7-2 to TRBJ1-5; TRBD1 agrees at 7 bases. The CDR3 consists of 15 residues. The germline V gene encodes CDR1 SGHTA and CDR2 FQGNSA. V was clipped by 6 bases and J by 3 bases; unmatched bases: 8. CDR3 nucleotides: TGTGCCAGCAGGCTCTCGACAGGGAACAATCAGCCCCAGCATTTT. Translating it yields CASRLSTGNNQPQHF.

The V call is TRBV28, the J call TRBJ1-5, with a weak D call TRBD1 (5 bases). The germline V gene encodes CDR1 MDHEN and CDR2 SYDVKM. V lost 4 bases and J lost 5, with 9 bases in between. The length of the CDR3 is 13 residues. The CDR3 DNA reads TGTGCCAGCAGTTGGGGCAGGGATCAGCCCCAGCATTTT. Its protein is CASSWGRDQPQHF.

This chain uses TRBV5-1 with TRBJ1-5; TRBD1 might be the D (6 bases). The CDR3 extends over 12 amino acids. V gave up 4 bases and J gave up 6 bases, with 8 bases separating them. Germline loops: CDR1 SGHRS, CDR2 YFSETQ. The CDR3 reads CASSVDSQPQHF. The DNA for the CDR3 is TGCGCCAGCAGCGTGGACAGTCAGCCCCAGCATTTT.

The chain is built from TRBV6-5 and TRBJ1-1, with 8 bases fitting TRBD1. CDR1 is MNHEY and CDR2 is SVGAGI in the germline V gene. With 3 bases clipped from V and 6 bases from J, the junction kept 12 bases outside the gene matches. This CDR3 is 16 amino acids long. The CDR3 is CASSYTTGGLQPEAFF. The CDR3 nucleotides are TGTGCCAGCAGTTATACCACAGGGGGTCTTCAGCCTGAAGCTTTCTTT.

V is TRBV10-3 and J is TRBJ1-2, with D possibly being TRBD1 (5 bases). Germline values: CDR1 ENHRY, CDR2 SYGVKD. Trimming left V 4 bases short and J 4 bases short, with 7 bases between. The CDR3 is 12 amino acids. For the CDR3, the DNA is TGTGCCATCAGTGGCGACAGCTATGGCTACACCTTC. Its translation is CAISGDSYGYTF.

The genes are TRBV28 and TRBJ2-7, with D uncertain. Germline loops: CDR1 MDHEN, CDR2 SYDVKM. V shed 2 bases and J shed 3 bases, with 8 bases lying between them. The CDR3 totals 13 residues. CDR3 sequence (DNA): TGTGCCAGCAGTTTAGCGGTCCTCTACGAGCAGTACTTC. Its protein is CASSLAVLYEQYF.

The CDR3 coding sequence is TGTGCCAGCAGCTTGGCCGGGACAGGTACTTACGAGCAGTACTTC. Amino acids: CASSLAGTGTYEQYF. V is TRBV5-8 and J is TRBJ2-7; 8 bases are a match to TRBD1. Germline V gene data show CDR1 as SGHTS and CDR2 as YDEGEE. Unmatched junction bases numbered 6, after V lost 0 bases and J lost 4 bases. The CDR3 is 15 residues long.

This chain's CDR3 is CSVAGSSGEPYEQYF. CDR3 DNA sequence: TGCAGCGTTGCAGGGTCTAGCGGGGAACCCTACGAGCAGTACTTC. The chain couples TRBV29-1 to TRBJ2-7; TRBD2 matches at 9 bases. The CDR3 consists of 15 residues. Germline CDR1 is SQVTM and CDR2 is ANQGSEA. Unmatched junction bases numbered 9, after V lost 4 bases and J lost 2 bases.

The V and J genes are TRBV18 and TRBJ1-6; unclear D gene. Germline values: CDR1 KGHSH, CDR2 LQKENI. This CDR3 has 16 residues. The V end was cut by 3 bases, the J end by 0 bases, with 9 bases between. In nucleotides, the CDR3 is TGTGCCAGCTCACCCCTTCCGAGCTCCTATAATTCACCCCTCCACTTT. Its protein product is CASSPLPSSYNSPLHF.

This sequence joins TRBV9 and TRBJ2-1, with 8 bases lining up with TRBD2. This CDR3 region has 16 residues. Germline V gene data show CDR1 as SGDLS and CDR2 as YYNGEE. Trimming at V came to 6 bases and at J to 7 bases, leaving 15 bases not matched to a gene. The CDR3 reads CASNPYGSGALNEQFF. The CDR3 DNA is TGTGCCAGCAACCCCTATGGTAGCGGGGCCCTAAATGAGCAGTTCTTC. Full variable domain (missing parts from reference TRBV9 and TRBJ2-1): DSGVTQTPKHLITATGQRVTLRCSPRSGDLSVYWYQQSLDQGLQFLIQYYNGEERAKGNILERFSAQQFPDLHSELNLSSLELGDSALYFCASNPYGSGALNEQFFGPGTRLTVL.

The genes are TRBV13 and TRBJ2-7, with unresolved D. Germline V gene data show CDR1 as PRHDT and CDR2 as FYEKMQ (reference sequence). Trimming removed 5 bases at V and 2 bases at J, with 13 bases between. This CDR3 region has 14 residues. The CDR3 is CASSPRVSAYEQYF. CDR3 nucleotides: TGTGCCAGCAGCCCCCGGGTGAGCGCCTACGAGCAGTACTTC.

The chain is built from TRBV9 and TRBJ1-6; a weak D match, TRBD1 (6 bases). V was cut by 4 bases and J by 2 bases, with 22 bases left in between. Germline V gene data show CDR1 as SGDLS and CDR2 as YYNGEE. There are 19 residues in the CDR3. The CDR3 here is CASSPGGGGPLAYNSPLHF. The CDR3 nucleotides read TGTGCCAGCAGCCCAGGAGGGGGGGGACCCCTGGCCTATAATTCACCCCTCCACTTT.

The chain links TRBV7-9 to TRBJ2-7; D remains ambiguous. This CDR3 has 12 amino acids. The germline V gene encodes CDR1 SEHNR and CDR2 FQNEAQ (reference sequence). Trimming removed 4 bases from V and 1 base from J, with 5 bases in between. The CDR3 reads CASSYGSYEQYF. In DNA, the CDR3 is TGTGCCAGCAGCTACGGGTCCTACGAGCAGTACTTC.

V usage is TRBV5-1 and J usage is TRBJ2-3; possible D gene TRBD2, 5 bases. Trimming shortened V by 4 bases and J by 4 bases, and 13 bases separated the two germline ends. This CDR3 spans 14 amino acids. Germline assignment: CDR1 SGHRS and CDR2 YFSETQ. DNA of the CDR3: TGCGCCAGCAGCGATGGAGGTTCGGCAGATACGCAGTATTTT. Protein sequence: CASSDGGSADTQYF.

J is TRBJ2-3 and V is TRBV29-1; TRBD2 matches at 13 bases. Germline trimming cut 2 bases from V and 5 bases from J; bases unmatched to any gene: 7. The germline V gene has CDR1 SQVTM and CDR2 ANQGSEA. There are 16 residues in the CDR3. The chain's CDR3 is CSVEWTSGGQGDTQYF. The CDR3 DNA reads TGCAGCGTTGAATGGACTAGCGGGGGCCAAGGAGATACGCAGTATTTT.

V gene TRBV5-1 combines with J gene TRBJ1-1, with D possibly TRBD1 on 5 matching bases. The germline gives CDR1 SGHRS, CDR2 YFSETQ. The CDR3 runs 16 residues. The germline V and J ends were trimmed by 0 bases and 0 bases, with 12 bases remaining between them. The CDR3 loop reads CASSLEGPIMNTEAFF. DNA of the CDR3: TGCGCCAGCAGCTTGGAGGGGCCTATTATGAACACTGAAGCTTTCTTT.

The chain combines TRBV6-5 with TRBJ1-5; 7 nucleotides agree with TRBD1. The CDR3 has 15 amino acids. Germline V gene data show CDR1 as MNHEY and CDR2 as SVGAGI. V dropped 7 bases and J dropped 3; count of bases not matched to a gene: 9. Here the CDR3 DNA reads TGTGCCAGCAAGAGTGGACAGGCCCACAATCAGCCCCAGCATTTT. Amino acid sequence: CASKSGQAHNQPQHF.

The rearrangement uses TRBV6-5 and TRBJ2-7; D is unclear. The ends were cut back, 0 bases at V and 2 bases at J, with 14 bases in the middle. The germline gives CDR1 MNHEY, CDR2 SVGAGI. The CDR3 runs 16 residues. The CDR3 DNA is TGTGCCAGCAGTTACTCGGCACAAACCGCGGCCTACGAGCAGTACTTC. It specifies CASSYSAQTAAYEQYF.

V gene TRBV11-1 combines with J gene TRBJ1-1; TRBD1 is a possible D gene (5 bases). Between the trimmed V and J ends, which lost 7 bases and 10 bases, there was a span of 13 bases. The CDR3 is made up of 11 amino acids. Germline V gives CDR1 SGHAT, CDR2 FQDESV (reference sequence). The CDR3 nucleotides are TGTGCCAGCACCCAGGGTGTGGGAGCTTTCTTT. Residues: CASTQGVGAFF.

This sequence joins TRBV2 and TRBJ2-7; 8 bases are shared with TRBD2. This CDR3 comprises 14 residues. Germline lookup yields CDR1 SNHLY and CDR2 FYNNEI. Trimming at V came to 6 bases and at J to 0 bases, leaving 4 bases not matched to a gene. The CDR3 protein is CASRDGGVSYEQYF. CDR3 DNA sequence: TGTGCCAGCAGGGACGGGGGGGTCTCCTACGAGCAGTACTTC.

The CDR3 DNA reads TGTGCCAGCAGTGAGCGGGGGGCATACAATGAGCAGTTCTTC. It yields the protein CASSERGAYNEQFF. This rearrangement joins TRBV25-1 to TRBJ2-1, with 8 bases lining up with TRBD2. Germline-derived CDR1 and CDR2 are MGHDK and SYGVNS. The J segment lost 4 bases and the V segment lost 3 bases, leaving 2 bases of the junction unmatched. CDR3 length: 14 amino acids.